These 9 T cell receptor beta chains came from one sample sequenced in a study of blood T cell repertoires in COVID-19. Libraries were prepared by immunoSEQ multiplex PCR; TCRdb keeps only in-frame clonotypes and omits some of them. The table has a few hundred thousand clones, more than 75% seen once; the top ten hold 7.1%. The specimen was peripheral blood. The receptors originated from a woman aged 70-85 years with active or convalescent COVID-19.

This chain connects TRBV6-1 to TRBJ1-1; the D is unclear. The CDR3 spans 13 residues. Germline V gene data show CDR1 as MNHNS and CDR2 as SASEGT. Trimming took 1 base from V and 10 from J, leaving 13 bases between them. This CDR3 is CASSEGVYEGAFF. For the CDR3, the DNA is TGTGCCAGCAGTGAAGGCGTGTATGAGGGAGCTTTCTTT.

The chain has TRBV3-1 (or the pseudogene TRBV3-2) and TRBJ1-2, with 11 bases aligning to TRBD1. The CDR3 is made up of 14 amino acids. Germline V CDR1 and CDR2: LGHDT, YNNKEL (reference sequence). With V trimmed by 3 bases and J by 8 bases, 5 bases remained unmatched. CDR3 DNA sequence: TGTGCCAGCAGCCACTGGACAGGGGGCCGCGGCTACACCTTC. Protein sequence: CASSHWTGGRGYTF.

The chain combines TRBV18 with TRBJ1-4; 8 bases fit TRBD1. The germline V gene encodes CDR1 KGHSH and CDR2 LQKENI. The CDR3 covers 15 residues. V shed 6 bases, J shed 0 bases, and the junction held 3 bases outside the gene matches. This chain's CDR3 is CASSGQDATNEKLFF. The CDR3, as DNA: TGTGCCAGCTCGGGACAGGATGCAACTAATGAAAAACTGTTTTTT. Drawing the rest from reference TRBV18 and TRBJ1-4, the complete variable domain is NAGVMQNPRHLVRRRGQEARLRCSPMKGHSHVYWYRQLPEEGLKFMVYLQKENIIDESGMPKERFSAEFPKEGPSILRIQQVVRGDSAAYFCASSGQDATNEKLFFGSGTQLSVL.

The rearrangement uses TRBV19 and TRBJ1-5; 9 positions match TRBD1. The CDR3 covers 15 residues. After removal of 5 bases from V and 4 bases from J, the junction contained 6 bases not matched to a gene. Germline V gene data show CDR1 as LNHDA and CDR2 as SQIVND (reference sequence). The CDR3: CASSAVGQGNQPQHF. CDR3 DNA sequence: TGTGCCAGTAGTGCCGTCGGACAGGGGAATCAGCCCCAGCATTTT. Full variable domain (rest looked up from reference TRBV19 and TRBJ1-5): DGGITQSPKYLFRKEGQNVTLSCEQNLNHDAMYWYRQDPGQGLRLIYYSQIVNDFQKGDIAEGYSVSREKKESFPLTVTSAQKNPTAFYLCASSAVGQGNQPQHFGDGTRLSIL.

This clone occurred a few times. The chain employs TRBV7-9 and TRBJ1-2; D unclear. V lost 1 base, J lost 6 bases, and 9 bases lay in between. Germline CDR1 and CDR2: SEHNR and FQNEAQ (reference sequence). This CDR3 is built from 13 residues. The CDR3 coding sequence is TGTGCCAGCAGCTTAGGAAGCGGTCATGGCTACACCTTC. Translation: CASSLGSGHGYTF.

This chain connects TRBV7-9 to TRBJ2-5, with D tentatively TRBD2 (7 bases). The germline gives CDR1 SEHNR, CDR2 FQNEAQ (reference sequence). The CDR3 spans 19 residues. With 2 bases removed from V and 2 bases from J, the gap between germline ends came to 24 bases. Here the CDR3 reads CASSLRPVRTGGAQETQYF. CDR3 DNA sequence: TGTGCCAGCAGCTTACGTCCCGTTAGGACGGGGGGCGCTCAAGAGACCCAGTACTTC.

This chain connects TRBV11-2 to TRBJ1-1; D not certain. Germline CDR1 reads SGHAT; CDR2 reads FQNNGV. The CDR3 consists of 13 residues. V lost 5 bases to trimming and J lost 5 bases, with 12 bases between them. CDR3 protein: CASSPRSQTEAFF. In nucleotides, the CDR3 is TGTGCCAGCAGCCCACGCAGTCAAACTGAAGCTTTCTTT.

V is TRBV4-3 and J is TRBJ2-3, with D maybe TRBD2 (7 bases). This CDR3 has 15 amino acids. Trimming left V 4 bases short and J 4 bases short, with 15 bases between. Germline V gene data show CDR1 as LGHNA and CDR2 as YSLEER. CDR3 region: CASSPSLGGADTQYF. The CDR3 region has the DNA TGCGCCAGCAGCCCCTCCTTAGGGGGGGCAGATACGCAGTATTTT.

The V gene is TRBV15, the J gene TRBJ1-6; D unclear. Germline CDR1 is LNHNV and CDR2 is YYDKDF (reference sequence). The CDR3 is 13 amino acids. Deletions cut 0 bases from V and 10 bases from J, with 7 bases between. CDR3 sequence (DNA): TGTGCCACCAGCAGAGATCGTTCCTCACCCCTCCACTTT. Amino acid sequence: CATSRDRSSPLHF.